This TCR beta chain was retrieved from a study of shared clonotypes between healthy human individuals. Sequencing used immunoSEQ multiplex PCR; TCRdb keeps in-frame clones, though not all of them. The sample contains about a million clones, roughly 80% of which appear only once. The CDR3 loop spans 12 amino acids. Germline V gives CDR1 MDHEN, CDR2 SYDVKM. V lost 5 bases, J lost 7 bases, and 10 bases lay in between. The receptor's source is a man aged 18-30 years in good health. Some clones in this sample may be carry-over from other donors' samples. Sequencing used memory CD4+ T cells from PBMCs. Documented subset: CD45RA-negative fraction. The gene calls are TRBV28 and TRBJ2-3; D remains ambiguous. CDR3 loop: CASSARLHTQYF. The CDR3 DNA is TGTGCCAGCAGTGCCCGACTGCATACGCAGTATTTT.